Below, 20 T cell receptor beta chains from the same sample are listed, as sequenced in a study of metastatic and nonmetastatic thyroid tumors. TCRdb re-called the PCR reads with MiXCR. This table holds around 31,000 clones, roughly 30% found once. Patients had received no treatment of any kind before thyroid surgery. The sequencing input was blood. These receptors originate from a female donor with papillary thyroid cancer or a benign thyroid nodule (not recorded which). Some clones in this sample may be carry-over from other donors' samples.

This clone is medium-sized (0.01 to 0.1%) in the sample. This chain links TRBV27 with TRBJ1-5, with 8 nucleotides matching TRBD1. The trim removed 5 bases at V and 6 bases at J, leaving 6 bases unmatched. This CDR3 spans 14 amino acids. The germline CDR1 and CDR2 sequences are MNHEY and SMNVEV (reference sequence). CDR3 region: CASSRQGMGQPQHF. The CDR3 nucleotides read TGTGCCAGCAGTAGACAGGGGATGGGTCAGCCCCAGCATTTT.

The chain is built from TRBV28 and TRBJ2-7, with 13 bases fitting TRBD2. The CDR3 has 17 amino acids. V lost 5 bases to trimming and J lost 3 bases; unmatched junction nucleotides: 10. Germline-derived CDR1 and CDR2 are MDHEN and SYDVKM. The CDR3 DNA reads as TGTGCCAGCAGTCTCACTAGCGGGAGGGCCTCGGGCTACGAGCAGTACTTC. The encoded protein is CASSLTSGRASGYEQYF.

This clone was picked up a small number of times. A much larger clonotype is one base distant, so this may be a read error. The chain is built from TRBV12-3 or TRBV12-4 and TRBJ2-7, with 10 bases fitting TRBD2. V dropped 6 bases and J dropped 2; count of bases not matched to a gene: 10. CDR3 length equals 16 residues. In DNA, the CDR3 is TGTGCCAGCAGCCAAGGTACTAGCGGGATCACCTACGAGCAGTACTTC. It codes for CASSQGTSGITYEQYF.

This clone was counted many times. The chain employs TRBV20-1 and TRBJ1-1; D unresolved. Between the trimmed V and J ends, which lost 2 bases and 4 bases, there was a span of 8 bases. The V gene's germline CDR1 is DFQATT and CDR2 SNEGSKA (reference sequence). The CDR3 loop spans 12 amino acids. DNA for the CDR3: TGCAGTGCTAGATCTCGGCGCACTGAAGCTTTCTTT. It yields the protein CSARSRRTEAFF.

This clone was recorded once. The chain is built from TRBV24-1 and TRBJ2-5; 12 bases agree with TRBD2. The CDR3 is 18 residues long. Germline CDR1 reads KGHDR; CDR2 reads SFDVKD. The V gene end was trimmed by 5 bases and the J gene end by 4 bases; junction bases not matched to a gene: 13. CDR3 in amino acids: CATSGRPSSGRALETQYF. DNA of the CDR3: TGTGCCACCAGTGGAAGGCCCTCTAGCGGGAGGGCCTTAGAGACCCAGTACTTC.

Ten or more counts support this clone. The rearrangement links TRBV5-6 to TRBJ2-3; TRBD2 is a possible D gene (6 bases). The CDR3 length is 15 residues. Germline loops: CDR1 SGHDT, CDR2 YYEEEE. Trimming removed 4 bases at V and 3 bases at J, with 15 bases between. The CDR3 reads CASSLSPTSTDTQYF. The CDR3 nucleotides are TGTGCCAGCAGCCTTTCCCCGACTAGTACAGATACGCAGTATTTT.

The chain recombines TRBV20-1 with TRBJ1-1; D gene ambiguous. Looked up from germline, CDR1 is DFQATT and CDR2 is SNEGSKA (reference sequence). Trimming pared 1 base from V and 3 bases from J, leaving 12 bases between. The CDR3 sequence is 14 residues long. CDR3 sequence reads: CSARAKAGHTEAFF. CDR3 nucleotide sequence: TGCAGTGCTAGAGCAAAGGCTGGGCACACTGAAGCTTTCTTT.

In this sample, this clone turned up many times. This chain joins TRBV2 and TRBJ2-7; 7 nucleotides line up with TRBD2. The V gene's germline CDR1 is SNHLY and CDR2 FYNNEI. Germline trimming cut 4 bases from V and 0 bases from J; bases unmatched to any gene: 3. The CDR3 is 14 residues long. The CDR3 nucleotides read TGTGCCAGCAGTGTCCTAGCGGCCTCCTACGAGCAGTACTTC. This encodes CASSVLAASYEQYF.

V and J are TRBV6-2 or TRBV6-3 and TRBJ1-2; 9 positions agree with TRBD1. Trimming took 5 bases from V and 4 from J; bases not matched to a gene: 20. CDR1 and CDR2 from the germline V gene are MNHEY and SVGEGT. This CDR3 spans 19 amino acids. The CDR3 DNA is TGTGCCAGCAGTCTCACTTTAGTAGGGAACAGGGGGCGCCCCTATGGCTACACCTTC. It specifies CASSLTLVGNRGRPYGYTF.

The chain joins TRBV30 to TRBJ2-3; D possibly corresponds to TRBD2 (5 bases). CDR3 length: 15 residues. Trimming shortened V by 4 bases and J by 1 base, and 15 bases separated the two germline ends. From germline, CDR1 is GTSNPN and CDR2 SVGIG (reference sequence). CDR3 region: CAWKKTAGGTDTQYF. The CDR3 bases are TGTGCCTGGAAGAAGACGGCGGGCGGCACAGATACGCAGTATTTT.

This chain connects TRBV20-1 to TRBJ1-1, with D possibly matching TRBD1 (6 bases). Germline values: CDR1 DFQATT, CDR2 SNEGSKA (reference sequence). With 0 bases removed from V and 3 bases from J, the gap between germline ends came to 11 bases. The CDR3 spans 14 residues. The CDR3 protein is CSARDLTGYTEAFF. The DNA of the CDR3 is TGCAGTGCTAGAGACCTCACAGGGTACACTGAAGCTTTCTTT.

This clone is medium-sized within its sample. The chain links TRBV7-6 to TRBJ1-2; TRBD1 agrees at 8 bases. The germline gives CDR1 SGHVS, CDR2 FNYEAQ. V lost 5 bases and J lost 3; bases outside the gene matches: 8. The CDR3 loop spans 15 amino acids. CDR3: CASSPGGASYYGYTF. The CDR3 DNA is TGTGCCAGCAGCCCAGGGGGCGCGAGCTACTATGGCTACACCTTC.

V is TRBV20-1 and J is TRBJ1-1, with 11 bases that match TRBD1. CDR1 and CDR2 (germline): DFQATT, SNEGSKA (reference sequence). The CDR3 has 17 residues. J was trimmed by 6 bases and V by 4 bases; bases with no gene match: 16. CDR3 in DNA: TGCAGTGCTAAAAAAAAAGGAAGGACAGGGGGCATCGCTGAAGCTTTCTTT. It codes for CSAKKKGRTGGIAEAFF.

This clone was counted only a few times. The chain has TRBV28 and TRBJ1-5; tentative D call: TRBD1 (5 bases). There are 16 residues in the CDR3. V was clipped by 5 bases and J by 0 bases, with 14 bases between them. Germline V gene sequence: CDR1 MDHEN, CDR2 SYDVKM. CDR3 in amino acids: CASSPGGVYSNQPQHF. CDR3 DNA: TGTGCCAGCAGTCCCGGGGGGGTTTATAGCAATCAGCCCCAGCATTTT.

This clone came up a few times. The chain has TRBV5-1 and TRBJ2-6, with D maybe TRBD1 (6 bases). Per germline, CDR1 SGHRS and CDR2 YFSETQ. The CDR3 covers 18 residues. V lost 7 bases and J 0 bases, leaving 20 bases between the germline ends. CDR3 sequence reads: CASGIQGSPSSGANVLTF. CDR3 nucleotide sequence: TGCGCCAGCGGGATACAGGGCTCCCCCAGCTCTGGGGCCAACGTCCTGACTTTC.

This clone was seen repeatedly, ten times or more. The chain combines TRBV6-4 with TRBJ1-1, with D maybe TRBD1 (6 bases). V lost 6 bases to trimming and J lost 3 bases, with 11 bases between them. CDR3 size: 13 residues. Looked up from germline, CDR1 is MRHNA and CDR2 is SNTAGT. In DNA, the CDR3 is TGTGCCAGCAGCCTACAGGGAGACACTGAAGCTTTCTTT. It translates to CASSLQGDTEAFF.

The sample holds many counts of this clone. CDR3 nucleotides: TGTGCCAGCAGCTTAGGAGGGGCAATCAATTCACCCCTCCACTTT. It translates to CASSLGGAINSPLHF. V usage is TRBV11-2 and J usage is TRBJ1-6, with TRBD1 as a possible D gene (5 bases). The CDR3 has 15 amino acids. CDR1 is SGHAT and CDR2 is FQNNGV in the germline V gene. V lost 1 base and J 7 bases, leaving 11 bases between the germline ends. The variable domain in full, completed from reference TRBV11-2 and TRBJ1-6, reads EAGVAQSPRYKIIEKRQSVAFWCNPISGHATLYWYQQILGQGPKLLIQFQNNGVVDDSQLPKDRFSAERLKGVDSTLKIQPAKLEDSAVYLCASSLGGAINSPLHFGNGTRLTVT.

This clone has a handful of counts. This chain links TRBV19 with TRBJ2-1; D might be TRBD2 (5 bases). With 4 bases removed from V and 3 bases from J, the gap between germline ends came to 7 bases. CDR1 is LNHDA and CDR2 is SQIVND in the germline V gene (reference sequence). The CDR3 has 13 residues. The CDR3 spells CASSKLVYNEQFF. DNA of the CDR3: TGTGCCAGTAGTAAACTAGTCTACAATGAGCAGTTCTTC.

This clone occurred a few times. This chain uses TRBV20-1 with TRBJ2-1, with 9 nucleotides matching TRBD2. Unmatched junction bases numbered 7, after V lost 2 bases and J lost 8 bases. This CDR3 comprises 14 residues. Germline values: CDR1 DFQATT, CDR2 SNEGSKA (reference sequence). CDR3 DNA sequence: TGCAGTGCTAGAAATGTACTAGCGGGCGATGAGCAGTTCTTC. This codes for CSARNVLAGDEQFF.

The chain links TRBV20-1 to TRBJ1-1; 10 nucleotides agree with TRBD1. Germline assignment: CDR1 DFQATT and CDR2 SNEGSKA (reference sequence). The CDR3 extends over 17 amino acids. Trimming took 2 bases from V and 1 from J; bases not matched to a gene: 10. The CDR3 nucleotides read TGCAGTGCTAGATCCCGACAGGGGGCGCGAGAGAACACTGAAGCTTTCTTT. Translating it yields CSARSRQGARENTEAFF.